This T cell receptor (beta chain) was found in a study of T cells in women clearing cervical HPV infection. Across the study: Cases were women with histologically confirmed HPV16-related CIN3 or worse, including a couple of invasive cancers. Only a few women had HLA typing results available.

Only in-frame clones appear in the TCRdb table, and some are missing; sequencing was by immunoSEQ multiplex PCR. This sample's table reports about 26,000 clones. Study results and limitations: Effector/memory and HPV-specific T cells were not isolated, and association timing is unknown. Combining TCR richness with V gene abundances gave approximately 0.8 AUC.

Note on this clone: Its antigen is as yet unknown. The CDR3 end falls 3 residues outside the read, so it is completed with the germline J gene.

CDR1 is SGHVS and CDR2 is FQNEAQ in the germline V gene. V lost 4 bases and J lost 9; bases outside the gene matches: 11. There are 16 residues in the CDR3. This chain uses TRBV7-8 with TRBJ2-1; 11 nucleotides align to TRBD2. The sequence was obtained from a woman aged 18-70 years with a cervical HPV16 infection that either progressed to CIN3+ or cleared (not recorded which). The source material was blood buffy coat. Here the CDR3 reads CASSSLGGSGRAEQFF. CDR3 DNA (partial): TGTGCCAGCAGCTCCCTGGGGGGTAGCGGGAGGGCTGAG.